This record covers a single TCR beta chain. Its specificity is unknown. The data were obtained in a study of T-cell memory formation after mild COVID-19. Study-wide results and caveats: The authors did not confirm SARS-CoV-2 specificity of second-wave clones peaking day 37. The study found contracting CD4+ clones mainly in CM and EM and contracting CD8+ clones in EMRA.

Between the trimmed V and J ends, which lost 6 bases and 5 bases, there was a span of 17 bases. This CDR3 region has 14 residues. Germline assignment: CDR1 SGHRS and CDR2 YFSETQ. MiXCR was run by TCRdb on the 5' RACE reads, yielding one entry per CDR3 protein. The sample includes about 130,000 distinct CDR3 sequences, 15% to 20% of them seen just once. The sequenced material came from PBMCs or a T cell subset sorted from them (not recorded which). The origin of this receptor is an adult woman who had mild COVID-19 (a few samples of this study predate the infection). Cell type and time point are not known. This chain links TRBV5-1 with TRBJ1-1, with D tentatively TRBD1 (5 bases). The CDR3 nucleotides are TGCGCCAGCACCTCCCCGAGGGGAAGTACTGAAGCTTTCTTT. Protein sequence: CASTSPRGSTEAFF.